This record looks at one TCR beta chain sequence and its context. Its antigen remains unknown. This sample is part of a study of beta chain features in type 1 diabetes. The study, taken as a whole, reports: Naive, central memory and Treg TCRB repertoires appeared more alike in patients than in healthy donors. VDJ junctions from type 1 diabetes patients carried fewer insertions and larger deletions.

V gave up 5 bases and J gave up 7 bases, with 20 bases separating them. Germline CDR1 is LGHNA and CDR2 is YNFKEQ. There are 15 residues in the CDR3. The authors reverse transcribed all of the isolated RNA, so sequencing captured expressed TCRB transcripts. Measured with immunoSEQ multiplex PCR; TCRdb has only the in-frame clones, and not every one. The sample contains 200,000 to 250,000 clones, roughly 10% of which appear only once. Sorting produced populations that all topped 95% purity. The sequence came from a man between 18 and 35 years old in good health. The sequenced sample consisted of central memory CD4+ T cells from blood. This rearrangement joins TRBV4-2 to TRBJ1-2; D unclear. The CDR3 DNA is TGTGCCAGCAGCTTGCCCCGGGTCGGCGGTGGTGGCTACACCTTC. Encoded protein: CASSLPRVGGGGYTF.